This TCR beta chain was captured in a study of blood T cell repertoires in COVID-19. CDR1 is KGHDR, CDR2 SFDVKD, per germline. The CDR3 consists of 14 residues. V gave up 5 bases and J gave up 8 bases, with 17 bases separating them. Per the authors' pipeline: Reference gene primers were amplified, and this amplification served to estimate nucleated cell counts. The data were produced by immunoSEQ multiplex PCR, yet TCRdb's version contains in-frame clones alone and is incomplete. D and trimming were read from the DNA, whereas the V and J calls and clone size are those reported in that table. The sample carries 390,000 or so clones, 90% recorded once.

Sequenced material: peripheral blood. The receptor was isolated from a man aged 18-30 years with active or convalescent COVID-19. This rearrangement joins TRBV24-1 to TRBJ1-1, with TRBD1 as a possible D gene (6 bases). DNA for the CDR3: TGTGCCACCAGTGTGGGGGGGCTCATCTCCGAAGCTTTCTTT. This translates into CATSVGGLISEAFF.